This T cell receptor beta chain is drawn from a study of T cells expressing NK-cell markers. Across the whole study: Repertoire data for TCR beta were derived from sorted T cells (CD3+CD56+NKG2C+, CD3+CD56+NKG2C- and CD3+CD56-NKG2C+). Most of the eight sequenced donors tested HCMV-seropositive; one tested seronegative.

This CDR3 is built from 13 residues. TCRdb reprocessed the 5' RACE reads and reports one entry per CDR3 protein, with no DNA. This specimen shows about 150,000 distinct CDR3 sequences; the ten leading clones hold around 10%. The chain links TRBV12-3 or TRBV12-4 to TRBJ2-1. The clonotype was recovered from a man younger than 30 in good health. The sample taken for sequencing was blood T cells: a sorted CD56 or NKG2C T cell subset, CD4+ or CD8+ T cells, or bulk PBMC T cells (not recorded which). CDR3: CASSVGTYNEQFF.